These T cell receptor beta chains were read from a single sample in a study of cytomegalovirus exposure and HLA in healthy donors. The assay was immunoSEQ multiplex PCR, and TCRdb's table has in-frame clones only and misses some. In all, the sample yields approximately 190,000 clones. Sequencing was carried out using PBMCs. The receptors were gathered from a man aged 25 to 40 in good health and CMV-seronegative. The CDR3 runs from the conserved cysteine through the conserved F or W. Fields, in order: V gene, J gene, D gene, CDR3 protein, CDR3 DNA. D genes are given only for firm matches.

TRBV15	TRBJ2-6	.	CATSRGAGSGANVLTF	TGTGCCACCAGCAGGGGGGCCGGCTCTGGGGCCAACGTCCTGACTTTC
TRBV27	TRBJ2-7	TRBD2	CASNPAGGSSEQYF	TGTGCCAGCAACCCCGCGGGGGGATCTAGTGAGCAGTACTTC
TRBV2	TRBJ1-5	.	CASRLGGVSNQPQHF	TGTGCCAGCAGGTTAGGGGGGGTTAGCAATCAGCCCCAGCATTTT
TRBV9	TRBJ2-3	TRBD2	CASSETSGGTDTQYF	TGTGCCAGCAGCGAGACTAGCGGGGGCACAGATACGCAGTATTTT
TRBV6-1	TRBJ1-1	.	CALENTEAFF	TGTGCCTTAGAGAACACTGAAGCTTTCTTT
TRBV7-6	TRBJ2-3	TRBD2	CASSSRGSGGPARETDTQYF	TGTGCCAGCAGCTCCCGGGGGAGCGGGGGTCCCGCGCGGGAAACAGATACGCAGTATTTT
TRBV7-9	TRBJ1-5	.	CASSLGVGRINQPQHF	TGTGCCAGCAGCTTAGGGGTGGGCAGGATCAATCAGCCCCAGCATTTT
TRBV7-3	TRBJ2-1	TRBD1	CASSRTGAYNEQFF	TGTGCCAGCAGCAGGACAGGGGCCTACAATGAGCAGTTCTTC
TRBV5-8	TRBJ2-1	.	CASSLAQGNEQFF	TGTGCCAGCAGCTTGGCCCAGGGCAATGAGCAGTTCTTC
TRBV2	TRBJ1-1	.	CASSVGKGNTEAFF	TGTGCCAGCAGTGTCGGGAAGGGGAACACTGAAGCTTTCTTT
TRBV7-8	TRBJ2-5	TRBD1	CASSTGTGSGQQQYF	TGTGCCAGCAGCACCGGGACAGGGTCCGGACAGCAGCAGTACTTC
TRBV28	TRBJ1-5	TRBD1	CASSGGQVLGQPQHF	TGTGCCAGCAGCGGGGGACAGGTCTTAGGTCAGCCCCAGCATTTT
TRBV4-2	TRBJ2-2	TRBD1	CASSQVSVGQGIGELFF	TGTGCCAGCAGCCAAGTAAGCGTCGGACAGGGGATCGGGGAGCTGTTTTTT
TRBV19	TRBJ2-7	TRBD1	CASSSGSRGSYEQYF	TGTGCCAGTAGTTCTGGGTCCAGGGGGAGCTACGAGCAGTACTTC
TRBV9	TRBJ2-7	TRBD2	CASSSPNGSGGLPGAYEQYF	TGTGCCAGCAGCTCCCCCAATGGTAGCGGGGGGCTGCCGGGAGCCTACGAGCAGTACTTC
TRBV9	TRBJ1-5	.	CASSVGTGEYSNQPQHF	TGTGCCAGCAGCGTAGGTACCGGTGAATATAGCAATCAGCCCCAGCATTTT
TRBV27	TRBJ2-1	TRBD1	CASSSPPGGTSLHNEQFF	TGTGCCAGCAGTTCCCCCCCAGGGGGCACGTCTCTCCACAATGAGCAGTTCTTC
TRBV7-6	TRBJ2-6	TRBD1	CASSSGQGIPSGANVLTF	TGTGCCAGCAGCTCGGGACAGGGAATTCCCTCTGGGGCCAACGTCCTGACTTTC
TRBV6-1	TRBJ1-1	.	CASTGTPNTEAFF	TGTGCCAGTACCGGGACTCCGAACACTGAAGCTTTCTTT
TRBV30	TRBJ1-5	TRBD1	CAWSSTRATTGVNQPQHF	TGTGCCTGGAGTAGTACCCGGGCTACGACAGGGGTAAATCAGCCCCAGCATTTT
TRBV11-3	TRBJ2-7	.	CASSSSGWGRPYEQYF	TGTGCCAGCAGCTCCTCGGGGTGGGGGAGGCCCTACGAGCAGTACTTC
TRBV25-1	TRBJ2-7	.	CASSEPGHLSYEQYF	TGTGCCAGCAGTGAACCGGGACATCTCTCCTACGAGCAGTACTTC
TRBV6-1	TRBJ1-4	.	CAIRAGGGFEKLFF	TGTGCCATCCGGGCGGGGGGTGGATTTGAAAAACTGTTTTTT
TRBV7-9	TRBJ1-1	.	CASSFTDQNTEAFF	TGTGCCAGCAGCTTTACAGACCAGAACACTGAAGCTTTCTTT
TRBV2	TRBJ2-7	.	CASSEGARTYEQYF	TGTGCCAGCAGTGAAGGGGCAAGAACTTACGAGCAGTACTTC
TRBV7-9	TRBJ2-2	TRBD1	CASSLPQGAAGELFF	TGTGCCAGCAGCCTTCCACAGGGGGCCGCCGGGGAGCTGTTTTTT
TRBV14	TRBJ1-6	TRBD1	CASSPEGTGYSPLHF	TGTGCCAGCAGCCCGGAGGGGACAGGGTATTCACCCCTCCACTTT
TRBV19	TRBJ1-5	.	CASSIFAFQPQHF	TGTGCCAGTAGTATCTTCGCGTTCCAGCCCCAGCATTTT
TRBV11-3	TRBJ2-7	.	CASSLWADEQYF	TGTGCCAGCAGCTTATGGGCCGACGAGCAGTACTTC
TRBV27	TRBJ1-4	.	CASRPRGGAVNEKLFF	TGTGCCAGCAGACCCCGGGGGGGAGCGGTTAATGAAAAACTGTTTTTT
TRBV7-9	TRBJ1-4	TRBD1	CASSSTRQGASNEKLFF	TGTGCCAGCAGCTCCACAAGACAGGGTGCATCTAATGAAAAACTGTTTTTT
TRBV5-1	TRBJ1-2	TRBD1	CASSPQPDRDAGYTF	TGCGCCAGCAGCCCCCAGCCGGACAGGGATGCTGGCTACACCTTC
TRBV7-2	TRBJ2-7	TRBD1	CASSDPGGAGYEQYF	TGTGCCAGCAGCGACCCAGGGGGCGCCGGCTACGAGCAGTACTTC
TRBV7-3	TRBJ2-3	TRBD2	CASSPGLAGSTDTQYF	TGTGCCAGCAGTCCAGGACTAGCGGGGAGCACAGATACGCAGTATTTT
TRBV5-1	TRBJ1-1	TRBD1	CASSDSPGGEAFF	TGCGCCAGCAGCGACTCTCCAGGGGGAGAAGCTTTCTTT